The 32 T cell receptor beta chains given below trace back to one sample, sequenced in a study of metastatic and nonmetastatic thyroid tumors. TCRdb re-processed the PCR reads through MiXCR. The data contain approximately 7,700 clones, about a quarter of them singletons. Thyroid surgery was performed in patients who had received no treatment beforehand. Sequencing was done on a sample of tumor tissue. These receptors were taken from a female donor with papillary thyroid cancer or a benign thyroid nodule (not recorded which). Some clones in this sample may be carry-over from other donors' samples.

This clone was found a few times. J is TRBJ2-7 and V is TRBV18; the match to TRBD2 covers 13 bases. CDR3 length: 20 amino acids. Germline lookup yields CDR1 KGHSH and CDR2 LQKENI. V gave up 4 bases and J gave up 2 bases; unmatched junction bases: 17. CDR3 sequence reads: CASSLKGGSGLAGPTYEQYF. The CDR3 coding sequence is TGTGCCAGCTCACTCAAAGGGGGGTCGGGACTAGCGGGACCTACCTACGAGCAGTACTTC.

The rearrangement uses TRBV7-3 and TRBJ1-3; 8 positions agree with TRBD1. V lost 2 bases and J lost 3; bases outside the gene matches: 3. This CDR3 comprises 15 residues. Germline V lookup: CDR1 SGHTA, CDR2 FQGTGA. The CDR3 DNA sequence: TGTGCCAGCAGCTTATCAGGGGGCTTTGGAAACACCATATATTTT. Its translation is CASSLSGGFGNTIYF.

Concerning this clone itself: The germline gene is not matched at one end of the junction; a read error may be the cause. This rearrangement joins TRBV11-3 to TRBJ2-7, with a weak D call TRBD1 (6 bases). Germline loops: CDR1 SGHNT, CDR2 YENEEA. CDR3 size: 13 residues. This CDR3 reads CAGSPIQGWGQYF. CDR3 bases: TGTGCCGGCAGCCCCATACAGGGTTGGGGGCAGTACTTC.

In its sample, this clone was seen many times. This sequence joins TRBV7-2 and TRBJ2-1; TRBD2 matches at 7 bases. Germline V gene lookup returns CDR1 SGHTA and CDR2 FQGNSA. J lost 5 bases, V lost 1 base, and 11 bases had no gene match. This CDR3 contains 17 residues. The CDR3 DNA reads TGTGCCAGCAGCTTAGGTTCGGCGGGAGTAGTAAACAATGAGCAGTTCTTC. Translated, it gives CASSLGSAGVVNNEQFF.

This clone was seen a few times. This sequence joins TRBV6-1 and TRBJ2-7; 12 bases line up with TRBD2. The CDR3 sequence is 17 residues long. The germline CDR1 and CDR2 sequences are MNHNS and SASEGT. After removal of 7 bases from V and 4 bases from J, the junction contained 14 bases not matched to a gene. The CDR3 nucleotides are TGTGCCAGCACCCCCTTCCTGACTAGCGGGAGTGCTTACGAGCAGTACTTC. Translation: CASTPFLTSGSAYEQYF.

The V and J genes are TRBV30 and TRBJ2-3, with D perhaps given as TRBD1 or TRBD2 (5 bases each). Germline CDR1 and CDR2: GTSNPN and SVGIG (reference sequence). Between the trimmed V and J ends, which lost 0 bases and 5 bases, there was a span of 15 bases. The CDR3 totals 15 residues. The CDR3 sequence: CAWSVPWGSGDTQYF. The DNA of the CDR3 is TGTGCCTGGAGTGTACCCTGGGGGTCGGGAGATACGCAGTATTTT. The variable domain in full, with the rest retrieved from reference TRBV30 and TRBJ2-3, is SQTIHQWPATLVQPVGSPLSLECTVEGTSNPNLYWYRQAAGRGLQLLFYSVGIGQISSEVPQNLSASRPQDRQFILSSKKLLLSDSGFYLCAWSVPWGSGDTQYFGPGTRLTVL.

This clone is classed as medium-sized. CDR3 protein: CAWTGTGYYNEQFF. Here the CDR3 DNA reads TGTGCCTGGACCGGGACAGGGTACTACAATGAGCAGTTCTTC. The rearrangement uses TRBV30 and TRBJ2-1, with 9 bases that match TRBD1. Germline CDR1 GTSNPN, CDR2 SVGIG (reference sequence). The CDR3 is 14 residues long. V shed 4 bases and J 3 bases; nucleotides not matched to a gene: 4. Looking up the rest from reference TRBV30 and TRBJ2-1 gives the full variable domain: SQTIHQWPATLVQPVGSPLSLECTVEGTSNPNLYWYRQAAGRGLQLLFYSVGIGQISSEVPQNLSASRPQDRQFILSSKKLLLSDSGFYLCAWTGTGYYNEQFFGPGTRLTVL.

This clone is medium-sized. The V and J genes are TRBV5-1 and TRBJ2-7; 9 nucleotides align to TRBD2. Unmatched junction bases numbered 8, after V lost 6 bases and J lost 4 bases. This CDR3 contains 14 residues. CDR1 is SGHRS and CDR2 is YFSETQ in the germline V gene. CDR3 DNA: TGCGCCAGCACCCCTAGCGGGACTGAATACGAGCAGTACTTC. Its protein product is CASTPSGTEYEQYF.

By share, this clone ranks as large. Other DNA variants within this sample encode the same CDR3. The chain links TRBV12-3 or TRBV12-4 to TRBJ2-1; D is perhaps TRBD1 (5 bases). The V gene lost 3 bases and the J gene lost 7 bases, with 10 bases spanning the gap. The CDR3 has 13 amino acids. Written as DNA, the CDR3 is TGTGCCAGCAGTTTGGGGCTCCGAAATGAGCAGTTCTTC. This codes for CASSLGLRNEQFF.

This clone came up a few times. At one end, the junction sequence differs from germline, possibly due to a read error. The chain combines TRBV10-3 with TRBJ2-7; 7 bases match TRBD2. This CDR3 region has 11 residues. The germline V gene encodes CDR1 ENHRY and CDR2 SYGVKD. CDR3: CSSGTHYEHYF. The CDR3, as DNA: TGTTCCAGCGGGACGCACTACGAGCATTACTTC.

This clone was counted ten times or more. V gene TRBV19 combines with J gene TRBJ1-1, with 9 bases that match TRBD1. The CDR3 loop spans 13 amino acids. Germline loops: CDR1 LNHDA, CDR2 SQIVND (reference sequence). With 6 bases clipped from V and 7 bases from J, the junction kept 6 bases outside the gene matches. In nucleotides, the CDR3 is TGTGCCAGTAGGGGGGACAGGGTTGGTGAAGCTTTCTTT. It encodes CASRGDRVGEAFF.

In DNA, the CDR3 is TGTGCCAGTAGTATAGTTCGGGGTGGCTACACCTTC. Residues: CASSIVRGGYTF. The chain employs TRBV19 and TRBJ1-2; no definite D call. Germline-derived CDR1 and CDR2 are LNHDA and SQIVND (reference sequence). This CDR3 region has 12 residues. V was trimmed by 1 base and J by 7 bases, leaving 7 bases between them.

The chain couples TRBV30 to TRBJ1-1; TRBD1 is a possible D gene (5 bases). Germline CDR1 GTSNPN, CDR2 SVGIG (reference sequence). The CDR3 sequence is 12 residues long. V was cut by 1 base and J by 8 bases, with 11 bases left in between. CDR3 bases: TGTGCCTGGAGTGCAAGAGGGGAAGAAGCTTTCTTT. Translation: CAWSARGEEAFF.

This clone has just one count. The V call is TRBV7-9, the J call TRBJ1-1, with D possibly matching TRBD1 (5 bases). Germline loops: CDR1 SEHNR, CDR2 FQNEAQ (reference sequence). The CDR3 totals 12 residues. V shed 4 bases and J shed 12 bases, with 15 bases lying between them. The CDR3 region has the DNA TGTGCCAGCAGCTCCTCCAAGGGGATAACTTTCTTT. This gives the protein CASSSSKGITFF. Combining the CDR3 with reference TRBV7-9 and TRBJ1-1 gives the whole variable domain DTGVSQNPRHKITKRGQNVTFRCDPISEHNRLYWYRQTLGQGPEFLTYFQNEAQLEKSRLLSDRFSAERPKGSFSTLEIQRTEQGDSAMYLCASSSSKGITFFGQGTRLTVV.

This clone is labeled as medium-sized. The chain employs TRBV28 and TRBJ2-3, with TRBD2 matching over 8 bases. CDR1 is MDHEN and CDR2 is SYDVKM in the germline V gene. This CDR3 region has 14 residues. The ends lost 5 bases at V and 3 bases at J; junction bases unmatched: 4. As DNA, the CDR3 is TGTGCCAGCAGTCCGGGGGGGAAGACAGATACGCAGTATTTT. It yields the protein CASSPGGKTDTQYF.

By share, this clone ranks as medium-sized. In DNA, the CDR3 is TGTGCCAGCAGCCGTTATGAGGAGACCCAGTACTTC. Translation gives CASSRYEETQYF. This chain connects TRBV14 to TRBJ2-5; D unresolved. From germline, CDR1 is SGHDN and CDR2 FVKESK. With 4 bases removed from V and 5 bases from J, the gap between germline ends came to 8 bases. The CDR3 extends over 12 amino acids.

The genes are TRBV30 and TRBJ2-7, with 9 bases lining up with TRBD1. This CDR3 region has 14 residues. Losses at the gene ends were 2 bases for V and 3 bases for J; bases not matched to a gene: 5. Germline values: CDR1 GTSNPN, CDR2 SVGIG (reference sequence). The CDR3, as DNA: TGTGCCTGGAGTCGGGGACAGGGAGTCTACGAGCAGTACTTC. This gives the protein CAWSRGQGVYEQYF. Full variable domain (outside the CDR3, taken from reference TRBV30 and TRBJ2-7): SQTIHQWPATLVQPVGSPLSLECTVEGTSNPNLYWYRQAAGRGLQLLFYSVGIGQISSEVPQNLSASRPQDRQFILSSKKLLLSDSGFYLCAWSRGQGVYEQYFGPGTRLTVT.

By sample share, this clone is medium-sized. This chain links TRBV28 with TRBJ1-2; D unclear. The CDR3 spans 13 residues. Trimming removed 1 base at V and 4 bases at J, with 7 bases between. CDR1 MDHEN and CDR2 SYDVKM come from the germline V gene. CDR3 residues: CASSLSNSYGYTF. CDR3 bases: TGTGCCAGCAGTTTATCCAACAGCTATGGCTACACCTTC.

This clone is labeled as medium-sized. The chain has TRBV13 and TRBJ2-2; TRBD1 matches 8 bases. Germline trimming cut 6 bases from V and 1 base from J; bases unmatched to any gene: 7. Germline V gene sequence: CDR1 PRHDT, CDR2 FYEKMQ (reference sequence). The CDR3 length is 16 residues. CDR3 coding DNA: TGTGCCAGCAGTACGCGGGGACAGGAGAACACCGGGGAGCTGTTTTTT. Protein: CASSTRGQENTGELFF.

The chain joins TRBV5-4 to TRBJ2-7, with D perhaps matching TRBD1 (6 bases). CDR1 SGHNT and CDR2 YYREEE come from the germline V gene (reference sequence). Trimming removed 2 bases from V and 0 bases from J, with 21 bases in between. CDR3 size: 18 residues. CDR3 bases: TGTGCCAGCAGCTTTGCATTCGTGACAGGTCCGAGCTCCTACGAGCAGTACTTC. Encoded protein: CASSFAFVTGPSSYEQYF.

This clone is medium-sized within its sample. V gene TRBV11-3 combines with J gene TRBJ2-1, with D perhaps given as TRBD1 or TRBD2 (5 bases each). CDR3 size: 14 residues. Germline V gene lookup returns CDR1 SGHNT and CDR2 YENEEA. Trimming took off 1 base at V and 6 bases at J, with 10 bases between the two ends. For the CDR3, the DNA is TGTGCCAGCAGCTTAGCTGGGACCGGCAATGAGCAGTTCTTC. This translates into CASSLAGTGNEQFF.

This rearrangement joins TRBV10-3 to TRBJ2-2; the match to TRBD2 covers 11 bases. This CDR3 region has 16 residues. After removal of 8 bases from V and 0 bases from J, the junction contained 5 bases not matched to a gene. Germline CDR1 ENHRY, CDR2 SYGVKD. CDR3 sequence reads: CAIGGSGGANTGELFF. As DNA, the CDR3 is TGTGCCATCGGGGGTAGCGGGGGGGCGAACACCGGGGAGCTGTTTTTT.

This clone has at least ten counts. This sequence joins TRBV7-9 and TRBJ2-6; unclear D gene. Germline V gene data show CDR1 as SEHNR and CDR2 as FQNEAQ (reference sequence). This CDR3 contains 13 residues. Trimming stripped 3 bases from V and 4 bases from J, with 4 bases between. The CDR3 loop reads CASSFDGANVLTF. As DNA, the CDR3 is TGTGCCAGCAGCTTCGACGGGGCCAACGTCCTGACTTTC.

A few counts support this clone. The gene calls are TRBV6-1 and TRBJ1-5; no definite D call. Germline lookup yields CDR1 MNHNS and CDR2 SASEGT. Trimming took off 5 bases at V and 0 bases at J, with 8 bases between the two ends. CDR3 size: 14 residues. CDR3 loop: CASSFSFSNQPQHF. In DNA form, the CDR3 reads TGTGCCAGCAGTTTCAGCTTTAGCAATCAGCCCCAGCATTTT.

This chain connects TRBV27 to TRBJ2-7, with D unclear. Germline V gene data show CDR1 as MNHEY and CDR2 as SMNVEV (reference sequence). The CDR3 covers 16 residues. V lost 5 bases and J lost 2, with 19 bases in between. CDR3 in amino acids: CASSPILRERTYEQYF. In DNA form, the CDR3 reads TGTGCCAGCAGTCCCATTTTACGCGAGAGGACCTACGAGCAGTACTTC.

This clone qualifies as medium-sized. This sequence joins TRBV2 and TRBJ2-1; tentatively, D is TRBD2 (5 bases). Trimming removed 6 bases at V and 8 bases at J, with 20 bases between. The CDR3 length is 15 residues. Germline CDR1 and CDR2: SNHLY and FYNNEI. In DNA, the CDR3 is TGTGCCAGCAGCGCCGGCCCCCCTAGCCGCTATGAGCAGTTCTTC. Protein sequence: CASSAGPPSRYEQFF.

This clone was counted at least ten times. The chain recombines TRBV5-1 with TRBJ1-4; D is unresolved. The CDR3 sequence is 13 residues long. V was clipped by 4 bases and J by 3 bases, with 7 bases between them. The germline V gene encodes CDR1 SGHRS and CDR2 YFSETQ. CDR3 DNA sequence: TGCGCCAGCAGCCCAGGAGCTAATGAAAAACTGTTTTTT. This gives the protein CASSPGANEKLFF.

The chain is built from TRBV11-2 and TRBJ2-7, with TRBD2 matching 8 bases. CDR1 and CDR2 from the germline V gene are SGHAT and FQNNGV. V lost 5 bases and J lost 0; bases outside the gene matches: 18. The CDR3 totals 19 residues. CDR3 residues: CASSPDLTGGPRSSYEQYF. The DNA of the CDR3 is TGTGCCAGCAGCCCCGATCTGACGGGAGGGCCTCGGAGCTCCTACGAGCAGTACTTC.

This clone is judged medium-sized. The chain uses TRBV28 and TRBJ1-5; tentatively, D is TRBD1 (6 bases). The ends were cut back, 8 bases at V and 6 bases at J, with 17 bases in the middle. The CDR3 runs to 14 residues. In germline, CDR1 is MDHEN, CDR2 SYDVKM. The CDR3 DNA reads as TGTGCCAGCTATACAGGGTACGGAGGTCAGCCCCAGCATTTT. As protein: CASYTGYGGQPQHF.

The J gene is TRBJ1-2, the V gene TRBV5-1; tentatively, D is TRBD1 (5 bases). CDR1 SGHRS and CDR2 YFSETQ come from the germline V gene. The CDR3 runs 14 residues. V lost 3 bases and J lost 0, with 9 bases in between. This chain's CDR3 is CASSSTEANYGYTF. The CDR3 coding sequence is TGCGCCAGCAGCTCGACAGAAGCTAACTATGGCTACACCTTC.

Many counts were recorded for this clone. V usage is TRBV9 and J usage is TRBJ2-1, with TRBD2 matching over 8 bases. The germline V gene has CDR1 SGDLS and CDR2 YYNGEE. CDR3 length: 15 amino acids. V was pared by 0 bases and J by 6 bases, with 5 bases of the junction left unmatched. CDR3 DNA: TGTGCCAGCAGCGTAGCTCCGGGAGGGCCCAATGAGCAGTTCTTC. It codes for CASSVAPGGPNEQFF.

The CDR3 region is CASSQERDRGRWDGYTF. As DNA, the CDR3 is TGCGCCAGCAGCCAAGAGCGAGACAGGGGGCGATGGGATGGCTACACCTTC. The V gene is TRBV4-1, the J gene TRBJ1-2; TRBD1 matches 10 bases. There are 17 residues in the CDR3. Trimming removed 0 bases from V and 6 bases from J; junction bases left unmatched: 10. Per the germline V gene, CDR1 is MGHRA and CDR2 is YSYEKL.